This TCR beta chain is drawn from a study of blood T cells in healthy people across ages. The study's findings and limits: Across the age range, TCR beta diversity per million T cells fell in a roughly linear way. The study could not conclusively compare naive and antigen-experienced cells, given its unsorted PBMCs.

Primers used in a second PCR of about 7 to 12 cycles were a sample-barcoded 5' primer and a J-beta primer mix. The template-switch adaptor was a 5' adaptor with 12 random nucleotides. It tagged each cDNA molecule. CDR3-containing paired-end reads numbered at least 2.5 million in each sample. From the 5' RACE reads, TCRdb called clonotypes with MiXCR, one entry per CDR3 protein. Among under 800,000 distinct CDR3 sequences listed, around 46% were seen once. The V gene's germline CDR1 is MGHDK and CDR2 SYGVNS. Trimming removed 1 base from V and 3 bases from J, with 9 bases in between. The CDR3 runs 14 residues. This clonotype was seen only a few times. Antigen: not known.

The receptor was isolated from a woman aged 55-69 years in good health. Specimen: blood. The chain is built from TRBV25-1 and TRBJ1-2; D is unclear. CDR3 DNA: TGTGCCAGCAGTGAATCAGGCATTTACTATGGCTACACCTTC. It encodes CASSESGIYYGYTF.